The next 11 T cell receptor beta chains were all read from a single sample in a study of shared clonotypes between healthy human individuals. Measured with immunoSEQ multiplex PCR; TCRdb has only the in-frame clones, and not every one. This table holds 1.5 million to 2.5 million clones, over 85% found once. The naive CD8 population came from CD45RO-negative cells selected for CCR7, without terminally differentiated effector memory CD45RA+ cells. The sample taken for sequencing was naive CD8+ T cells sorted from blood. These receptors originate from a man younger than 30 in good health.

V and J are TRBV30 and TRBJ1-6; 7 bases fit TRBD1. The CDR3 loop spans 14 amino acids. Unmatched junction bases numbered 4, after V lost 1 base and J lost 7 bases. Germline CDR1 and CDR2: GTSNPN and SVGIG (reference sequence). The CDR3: CAWSAPGQNSPLHF. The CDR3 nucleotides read TGTGCCTGGAGTGCTCCGGGACAGAATTCACCCCTCCACTTT. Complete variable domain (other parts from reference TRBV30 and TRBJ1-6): SQTIHQWPATLVQPVGSPLSLECTVEGTSNPNLYWYRQAAGRGLQLLFYSVGIGQISSEVPQNLSASRPQDRQFILSSKKLLLSDSGFYLCAWSAPGQNSPLHFGNGTRLTVT.

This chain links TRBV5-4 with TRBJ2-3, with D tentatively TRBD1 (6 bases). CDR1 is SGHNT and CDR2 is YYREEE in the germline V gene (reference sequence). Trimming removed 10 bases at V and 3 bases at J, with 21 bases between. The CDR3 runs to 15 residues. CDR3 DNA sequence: TGTGCCCTCAGGTTCAGCGGTAGGGGGACAGATACGCAGTATTTT. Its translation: CALRFSGRGTDTQYF.

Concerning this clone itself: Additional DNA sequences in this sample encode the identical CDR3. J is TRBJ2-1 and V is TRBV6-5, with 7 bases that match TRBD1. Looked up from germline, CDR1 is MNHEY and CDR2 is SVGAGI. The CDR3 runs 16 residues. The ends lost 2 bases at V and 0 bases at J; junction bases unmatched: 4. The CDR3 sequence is CASSYGTDSSYNEQFF. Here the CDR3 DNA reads TGTGCCAGCAGTTACGGGACAGATAGCTCCTACAATGAGCAGTTCTTC.

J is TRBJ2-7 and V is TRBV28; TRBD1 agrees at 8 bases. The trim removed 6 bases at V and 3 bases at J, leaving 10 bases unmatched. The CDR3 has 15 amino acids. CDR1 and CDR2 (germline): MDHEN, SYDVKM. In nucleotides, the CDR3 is TGTGCCAGCAGCCTTGAAGACAGGGGATTCTACGAGCAGTACTTC. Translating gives CASSLEDRGFYEQYF.

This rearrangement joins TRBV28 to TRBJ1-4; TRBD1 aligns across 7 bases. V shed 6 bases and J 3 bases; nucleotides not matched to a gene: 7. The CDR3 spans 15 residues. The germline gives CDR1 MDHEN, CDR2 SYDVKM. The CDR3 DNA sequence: TGTGCCAGCAGAGACCGGGACAGCTCTAATGAAAAACTGTTTTTT. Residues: CASRDRDSSNEKLFF.

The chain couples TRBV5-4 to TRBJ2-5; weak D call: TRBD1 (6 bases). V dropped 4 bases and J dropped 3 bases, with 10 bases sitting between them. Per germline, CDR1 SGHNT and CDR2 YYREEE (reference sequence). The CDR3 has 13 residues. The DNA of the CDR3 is TGTGCCAGCAGCACAGGGAACGAAGAGACCCAGTACTTC. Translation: CASSTGNEETQYF. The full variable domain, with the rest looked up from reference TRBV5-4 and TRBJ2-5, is ETGVTQSPTHLIKTRGQQVTLRCSSQSGHNTVSWYQQALGQGPQFIFQYYREEENGRGNFPPRFSGLQFPNYSSELNVNALELDDSALYLCASSTGNEETQYFGPGTRLLVL.

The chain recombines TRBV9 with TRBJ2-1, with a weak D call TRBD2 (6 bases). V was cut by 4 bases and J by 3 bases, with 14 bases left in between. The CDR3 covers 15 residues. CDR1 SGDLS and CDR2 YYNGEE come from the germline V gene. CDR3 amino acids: CASSPFSSDYNEQFF. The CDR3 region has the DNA TGTGCCAGCAGCCCCTTCTCTAGCGACTACAATGAGCAGTTCTTC.

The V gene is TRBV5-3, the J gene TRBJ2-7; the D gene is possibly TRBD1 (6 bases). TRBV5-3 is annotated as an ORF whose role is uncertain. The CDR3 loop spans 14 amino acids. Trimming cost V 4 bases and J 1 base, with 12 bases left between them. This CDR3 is CARSHQQGSYEQYF. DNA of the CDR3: TGTGCCAGAAGCCACCAACAGGGATCCTACGAGCAGTACTTC.

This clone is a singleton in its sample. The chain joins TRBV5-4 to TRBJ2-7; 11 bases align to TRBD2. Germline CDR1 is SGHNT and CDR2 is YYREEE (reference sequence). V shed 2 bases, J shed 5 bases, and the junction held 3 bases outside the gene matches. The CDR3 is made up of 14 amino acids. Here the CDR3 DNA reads TGTGCCAGCAGCTTTCTAGCGGGAGGTAACGAGCAGTACTTC. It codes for CASSFLAGGNEQYF.

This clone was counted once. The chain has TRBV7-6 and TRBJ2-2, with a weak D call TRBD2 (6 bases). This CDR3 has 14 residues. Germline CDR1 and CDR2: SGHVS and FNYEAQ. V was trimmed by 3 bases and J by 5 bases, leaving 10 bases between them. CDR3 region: CASSFGGVTGELFF. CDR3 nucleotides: TGTGCCAGCAGCTTTGGAGGGGTTACCGGGGAGCTGTTTTTT. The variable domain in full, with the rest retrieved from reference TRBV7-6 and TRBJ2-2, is GAGVSQSPRYKVTKRGQDVALRCDPISGHVSLYWYRQALGQGPEFLTYFNYEAQQDKSGLPNDRFSAERPEGSISTLTIQRTEQRDSAMYRCASSFGGVTGELFFGEGSRLTVL.

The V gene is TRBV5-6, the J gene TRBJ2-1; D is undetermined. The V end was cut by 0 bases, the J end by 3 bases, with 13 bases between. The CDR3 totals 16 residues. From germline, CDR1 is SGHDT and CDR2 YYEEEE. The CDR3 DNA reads TGTGCCAGCAGCTTGGTTTGGGCAGTGGGCTACAATGAGCAGTTCTTC. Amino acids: CASSLVWAVGYNEQFF.